Listed below are T cell receptor beta chains from one sample, sequenced in a study of cytomegalovirus exposure and HLA in healthy donors. Some clones are missing from TCRdb's copy, which holds only in-frame ones; the method was immunoSEQ multiplex PCR. The sample lists 150,000 to 200,000 clones, roughly 87% occurring once. Material for sequencing was PBMCs. All receptors derive from a boy aged 2-15 years in good health and CMV-seronegative. The CDR3 runs from the conserved cysteine through the conserved F or W. A clone size is listed for some rows: how often the clone was seen (once, few, many), or a class if it is expanded.

v_gene: TRBV11-3
abundance: NA
j_gene: TRBJ2-1
CDR3aa: CASSRGLAGFIGFDEQFF

v_gene: TRBV14
abundance: NA
j_gene: TRBJ2-5
CDR3aa: CASSTPRGAHQETQYF

v_gene: TRBV5-1
abundance: NA
j_gene: TRBJ2-3
CDR3aa: CASSSTTSTDTQYF

v_gene: TRBV19
abundance: NA
j_gene: TRBJ2-3
CDR3aa: CASSMRSGLTDTQYF

v_gene: TRBV18
abundance: NA
j_gene: TRBJ2-7
CDR3aa: CASSPSGPIGEQYF

v_gene: TRBV11-2
abundance: once
j_gene: TRBJ1-6
CDR3aa: CASSLVPYNSPLHF

v_gene: TRBV7-2
abundance: NA
j_gene: TRBJ2-1
CDR3aa: CASSPAAGTSYNEQFF

v_gene: TRBV7-3
abundance: NA
j_gene: TRBJ1-6
CDR3aa: CASSLRGGVNNSPLHF

v_gene: TRBV5-1
abundance: NA
j_gene: TRBJ2-3
CDR3aa: CASSLEGVTQYF

v_gene: TRBV5-4
abundance: NA
j_gene: TRBJ2-2
CDR3aa: CASSRTGWNTGELFF

v_gene: TRBV29-1
abundance: NA
j_gene: TRBJ1-1
CDR3aa: CSVLPGNTEAFF

v_gene: TRBV27
abundance: once
j_gene: TRBJ2-3
CDR3aa: CASSPSIPDTQYF

v_gene: TRBV27
abundance: NA
j_gene: TRBJ2-5
CDR3aa: CASSSWGQGGETQYF

v_gene: TRBV4-1
abundance: NA
j_gene: TRBJ1-6
CDR3aa: CASSQINSPLHF

v_gene: TRBV6-1
abundance: NA
j_gene: TRBJ2-5
CDR3aa: CASSPGGETQYF

v_gene: TRBV28
abundance: NA
j_gene: TRBJ1-1
CDR3aa: CASFKTGIAEAFF

v_gene: TRBV9
abundance: NA
j_gene: TRBJ2-3
CDR3aa: CASSSRGELPNTQYF

v_gene: TRBV6-5
abundance: NA
j_gene: TRBJ2-7
CDR3aa: CASSPNRGISYEQYF

v_gene: TRBV27
abundance: NA
j_gene: TRBJ2-1
CDR3aa: CASSFQPLGGNNEQFF

v_gene: TRBV5-1
abundance: NA
j_gene: TRBJ2-3
CDR3aa: CASSQTPGLAGDTDTQYF

v_gene: TRBV13
abundance: NA
j_gene: TRBJ1-1
CDR3aa: CASSSPGTGNTEAFF

v_gene: TRBV19
abundance: NA
j_gene: TRBJ1-6
CDR3aa: CASQGQGYSPLHF

v_gene: TRBV5-1
abundance: NA
j_gene: TRBJ2-5
CDR3aa: CASSFDRGGETQYF

v_gene: TRBV29-1
abundance: NA
j_gene: TRBJ1-1
CDR3aa: CSVSGFVTEAFF

v_gene: TRBV7-9
abundance: NA
j_gene: TRBJ1-5
CDR3aa: CASSLSPGGNQPQHF

v_gene: TRBV28
abundance: NA
j_gene: TRBJ1-2
CDR3aa: CASSLRLHGYTF

v_gene: TRBV27
abundance: once
j_gene: TRBJ1-3
CDR3aa: CASSQGGTGNTIYF